This record concerns one TCR beta chain sequence. This CDR3 spans 15 amino acids. The V end was cut by 3 bases, the J end by 4 bases, with 13 bases between. Germline assignment: CDR1 MNHEY and CDR2 SVGAGI. The source of the sample is a study of long-term antiretroviral therapy in people with HIV. Researchers ran immunoSEQ v3.0 at survey level. TCRdb's table, derived via immunoSEQ multiplex PCR, lists solely in-frame clones and lacks some. Of over 15,000 clones detected, over 70% appear once; the ten largest clones hold roughly 23%. The sample in question was unsorted PBMCs, obtained 2.1 years after starting antiretroviral therapy. V is TRBV6-5 and J is TRBJ1-3; D is possibly TRBD1 (5 bases). The TCR was taken from a man aged 40-49 years with HIV. CDR3 coding DNA: TGTGCCAGCAGTTATGGGGGAGCAGCGGGAAACACCATATATTTT. It encodes CASSYGGAAGNTIYF.